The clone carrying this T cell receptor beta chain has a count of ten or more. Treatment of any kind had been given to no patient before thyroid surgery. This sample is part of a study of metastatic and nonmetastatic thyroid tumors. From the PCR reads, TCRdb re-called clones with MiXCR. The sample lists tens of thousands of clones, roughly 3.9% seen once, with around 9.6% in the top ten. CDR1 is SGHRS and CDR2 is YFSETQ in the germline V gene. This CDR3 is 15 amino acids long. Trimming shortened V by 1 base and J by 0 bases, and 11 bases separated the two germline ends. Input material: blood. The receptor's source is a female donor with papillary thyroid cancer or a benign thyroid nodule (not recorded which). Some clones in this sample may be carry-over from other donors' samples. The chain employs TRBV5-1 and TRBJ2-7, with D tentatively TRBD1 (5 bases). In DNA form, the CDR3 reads TGCGCCAGCAGCTTGTTTGGCGACAGCTCCTACGAGCAGTACTTC. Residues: CASSLFGDSSYEQYF.